This T cell receptor (beta chain) is drawn from a study of Ad26.COV2.S vaccination and SARS-CoV-2 variants. Study in general: The trial was COV1001 and the donor's arm was Ad26.COV2.S. Participants got Ad26.COV2.S intramuscularly, once or twice 56 days apart.

Regarding treatment: about 20 received Ad26.COV2.S at low or high dose, single or two shots; about 5 received placebo; per-sample allocation not given. Sampling was done on day 63 after the first vaccine or placebo injection. Aged 18-55 years, donor was enrolled in Boston in about 2020. The protocol was immunoSEQ multiplex PCR, while the TCRdb copy is restricted to in-frame clones and leaves out a portion. The sample has 400,000 or so clones, approximately 86% seen once; the top ten hold roughly 3%. Here the sequenced sample was peripheral blood, taken in a trial of Ad26.COV2.S vaccine versus placebo. The source of this sequence is a person aged 18-65 years who received the Ad26.COV2.S COVID-19 vaccine or a placebo.

The DNA of the CDR3 is TGTGCCAGCAGCGTTTTAACTGAGGACAATGAGCAGTTCTTC. Its translation: CASSVLTEDNEQFF. J is TRBJ2-1 and V is TRBV9; D gene unclear. The V gene lost 2 bases and the J gene lost 5 bases, with 11 bases spanning the gap. CDR1 is SGDLS and CDR2 is YYNGEE in the germline V gene. The CDR3 totals 14 residues.